This TCR beta chain is from a study of T-cell memory formation after mild COVID-19. Study-level points and caveats: What remained unconfirmed was the SARS-CoV-2 specificity of second-wave clones peaking on day 37. Contracting CD8+ clones were enriched in EMRA, CD4+ mainly in CM and EM. Memory from before infection featured some responding clones, which suggests cross-reactive memory joined.

Germline V gives CDR1 MNHEY, CDR2 SMNVEV (reference sequence). The CDR3 runs 15 residues. V gave up 4 bases and J gave up 1 base, with 12 bases separating them. 5'RACE primed at constant segments yielded TCR alpha and TCR beta cDNA libraries bearing sample barcodes and UMIs. One entry per CDR3 protein, called by TCRdb with MiXCR from the 5' RACE reads. The table lists about 610,000 distinct CDR3 sequences, 17% of them singletons. A remark on this clonotype: What it binds is unknown.

This clonotype originated in an adult woman who had mild COVID-19 (a few samples of this study predate the infection). Cell type and time point are not known. The sequenced sample consisted of PBMCs or a T cell subset sorted from them (not recorded which). The V and J genes are TRBV27 and TRBJ2-3; no firm D call. As DNA, the CDR3 is TGTGCCAGCAGTTCAAGAGACCCGCGCACAGATACGCAGTATTTT. Translating it yields CASSSRDPRTDTQYF.